This entry lists 30 T cell receptor beta chains sequenced from one sample in a study of patients and donors after allogeneic stem cell transplantation. TCRdb re-analysed the RT-PCR reads in MiXCR, keeping a single row per CDR3 protein. The repertoire consists of about a million distinct CDR3 sequences, with over 15% occurring once and the leading ten covering 5% to 6.5%. Material: blood, either unsorted or a sorted T cell fraction (not recorded which). These receptors all stem from a human donor who was either an allogeneic HSCT recipient or a stem cell or donor lymphocyte infusion donor (not recorded which). It is not recorded whose cells these are; they may come from a transplant donor.

This chain connects TRBV7-9 to TRBJ1-1, with D perhaps matching TRBD1 (6 bases). The V and J ends lost 6 bases and 3 bases respectively, with 17 bases between them. This CDR3 is built from 15 residues. The germline V gene encodes CDR1 SEHNR and CDR2 FQNEAQ (reference sequence). This chain's CDR3 is CASRGRGGLDTEAFF. Written as DNA, the CDR3 is TGTGCCAGCAGGGGACGAGGGGGGCTGGACACTGAAGCTTTCTTT.

This clonotype was detected many times. The chain combines TRBV10-3 with TRBJ1-3; 8 nucleotides agree with TRBD1. This CDR3 comprises 17 residues. Per germline, CDR1 ENHRY and CDR2 SYGVKD. The J segment lost 2 bases and the V segment lost 4 bases, leaving 10 bases of the junction unmatched. CDR3 DNA sequence: TGTGCCATCAGTGTCGGGGTGGACAGGGATGCTGGAAACACCATATATTTT. This codes for CAISVGVDRDAGNTIYF.

The V call is TRBV6-5, the J call TRBJ1-2; no definite D call. From germline, CDR1 is MNHEY and CDR2 SVGAGI. The V end lost 0 bases, the J end lost 5 bases, and 10 bases lay between the germline ends. The CDR3 has 14 amino acids. Written as DNA, the CDR3 is TGTGCCAGCAGTTACTCGGGTTCGGGGTATGGCTACACCTTC. Translating gives CASSYSGSGYGYTF.

This chain connects TRBV6-4 to TRBJ2-3, with TRBD2 identical over 11 bases. V gave up 5 bases and J gave up 4 bases; unmatched junction bases: 5. CDR1 and CDR2 (germline): MRHNA, SNTAGT. The CDR3 is 15 residues long. CDR3 region: CASSPTSGSADTQYF. CDR3 DNA sequence: TGTGCCAGCAGTCCTACTAGCGGGAGCGCAGATACGCAGTATTTT.

This clonotype was observed a few times. J is TRBJ2-7 and V is TRBV29-1; the match to TRBD1 covers 9 bases. V shed 0 bases and J 2 bases; nucleotides not matched to a gene: 5. CDR3 length: 15 amino acids. Looked up from germline, CDR1 is SQVTM and CDR2 is ANQGSEA. The DNA of the CDR3 is TGCAGCGTTGAAGACCGGGACAGGGTCCCCTACGAGCAGTACTTC. Translation gives CSVEDRDRVPYEQYF.

This chain uses TRBV7-9 with TRBJ1-2, with D perhaps TRBD1 (6 bases). V was trimmed by 5 bases and J by 4 bases, leaving 20 bases between them. This CDR3 has 16 amino acids. Germline loops: CDR1 SEHNR, CDR2 FQNEAQ (reference sequence). CDR3 amino acids: CASSPELQGMSYGYTF. CDR3 DNA sequence: TGTGCCAGCAGCCCTGAACTACAGGGTATGAGCTATGGCTACACCTTC.

The chain employs TRBV20-1 and TRBJ2-1; D is perhaps TRBD2 (7 bases). The length of the CDR3 is 15 residues. Germline CDR1 is DFQATT and CDR2 is SNEGSKA (reference sequence). V gave up 2 bases and J gave up 8 bases, with 19 bases separating them. The CDR3 loop reads CSARRVGGLGDEQFF. The CDR3 nucleotides read TGCAGTGCTAGAAGAGTGGGGGGGCTCGGCGATGAGCAGTTCTTC.

In this sample, this clonotype turned up a few times. This chain connects TRBV28 to TRBJ2-2; 8 bases are shared with TRBD1. The CDR3 is 20 amino acids. CDR1 MDHEN and CDR2 SYDVKM come from the germline V gene. V dropped 4 bases and J dropped 4; count of bases not matched to a gene: 20. The CDR3 loop reads CASSSRLRDRSLRSTGELFF. In DNA, the CDR3 is TGTGCCAGCAGTTCCAGGCTCCGGGACAGGTCGTTAAGGAGCACCGGGGAGCTGTTTTTT.

This clonotype was observed a handful of times. The chain employs TRBV29-1 and TRBJ1-3, with 7 bases aligning to TRBD1. V lost 3 bases to trimming and J lost 2 bases; unmatched junction nucleotides: 1. Germline V lookup: CDR1 SQVTM, CDR2 ANQGSEA. CDR3 length: 13 amino acids. In nucleotides, the CDR3 is TGCAGCGTTGACACAGGGGCTGGAAACACCATATATTTT. Its protein product is CSVDTGAGNTIYF.

This clonotype was detected a few times. The J gene is TRBJ1-6, the V gene TRBV20-1; a weak D match, TRBD1 (5 bases). V was trimmed by 4 bases and J by 10 bases, leaving 14 bases between them. Germline CDR1 reads DFQATT; CDR2 reads SNEGSKA (reference sequence). This CDR3 comprises 13 residues. CDR3 in amino acids: CSATGALGSPLHF. The CDR3 DNA is TGCAGTGCTACCGGGGCCTTGGGGTCACCCCTCCACTTT.

The chain carries TRBV2 and TRBJ1-1; 7 positions match TRBD1. The CDR3 runs to 13 residues. Looked up from germline, CDR1 is SNHLY and CDR2 is FYNNEI. Trimming took 6 bases from V and 3 from J; bases not matched to a gene: 4. CDR3 coding DNA: TGTGCCAGCAGCCGGGACAGCGACACTGAAGCTTTCTTT. It codes for CASSRDSDTEAFF.

The chain joins TRBV6-1 to TRBJ2-7, with 7 nucleotides matching TRBD1. Germline CDR1 MNHNS, CDR2 SASEGT. With 5 bases clipped from V and 2 bases from J, the junction kept 9 bases outside the gene matches. This CDR3 is 15 amino acids long. The CDR3 sequence: CASSKGQRPAYEQYF. For the CDR3, the DNA is TGTGCCAGCAGTAAGGGACAGCGCCCCGCCTACGAGCAGTACTTC.

This clonotype was observed a few times. The chain couples TRBV12-3 or TRBV12-4 to TRBJ1-1, with 7 bases aligning to TRBD1. This CDR3 has 13 residues. With V trimmed by 6 bases and J by 7 bases, 8 bases remained unmatched. In nucleotides, the CDR3 is TGTGCCAGCAGCCCGACAGGGTACGGTGAAGCTTTCTTT. Translation: CASSPTGYGEAFF.

This chain links TRBV4-2 with TRBJ2-6, with TRBD1 matching over 9 bases. The V and J ends lost 1 base and 2 bases, in that order; junction bases with no gene match: 6. Germline CDR1 and CDR2: LGHNA and YNFKEQ. The CDR3 covers 18 residues. The CDR3 sequence: CASSQATGGVTGANVLTF. CDR3 coding DNA: TGTGCCAGCAGCCAAGCAACAGGGGGCGTTACTGGGGCCAACGTCCTGACTTTC.

This clonotype came up a few times. The rearrangement links TRBV5-1 to TRBJ2-2, with 10 bases matching TRBD1. CDR1 is SGHRS and CDR2 is YFSETQ in the germline V gene. V trimming: 3 bases; J trimming: 4 bases; junction bases outside the gene matches: 3. The CDR3 runs to 15 residues. CDR3 in DNA: TGCGCCAGCAGCTCCGACAGGGGGCCCACCGGGGAGCTGTTTTTT. This encodes CASSSDRGPTGELFF.

This clonotype was observed a few times. This chain links TRBV5-1 with TRBJ2-7; tentatively, D is TRBD2 (5 bases). V dropped 2 bases and J dropped 4 bases, with 13 bases sitting between them. Germline CDR1 and CDR2: SGHRS and YFSETQ. The CDR3 sequence is 14 residues long. The CDR3 protein is CASSFGIGEYEQYF. The CDR3 region has the DNA TGCGCCAGCAGCTTCGGGATAGGCGAATACGAGCAGTACTTC.

The chain is built from TRBV6-2 or TRBV6-3 and TRBJ1-1; unclear D gene. V lost 6 bases and J 8 bases, leaving 16 bases between the germline ends. CDR1 and CDR2 (germline): MNHEY, SVGEGT. This CDR3 is 13 amino acids long. In nucleotides, the CDR3 is TGTGCCAGCAGCCGGACCGGAACAGTCGAAGCTTTCTTT. This sequence encodes CASSRTGTVEAFF.

This rearrangement joins TRBV6-2 or TRBV6-3 to TRBJ2-7, with no clear D. V was pared by 7 bases and J by 0 bases, with 13 bases between. Germline CDR1 reads MNHEY; CDR2 reads SVGEGT. The CDR3 is 14 residues long. CDR3 coding DNA: TGTGCCAGCACTCCAGACTTGAACTCCTACGAGCAGTACTTC. This encodes CASTPDLNSYEQYF.

This chain uses TRBV24-1 with TRBJ1-6, with D possibly matching TRBD1 (5 bases). In germline, CDR1 is KGHDR, CDR2 SFDVKD. V lost 5 bases, J lost 10 bases, and 8 bases lay in between. The CDR3 runs to 12 residues. CDR3 bases: TGTGCCACCAGTGCGGGGCAATCACCCCTCCACTTT. It is translated as CATSAGQSPLHF.

This clonotype was seen a few times. V usage is TRBV7-6 and J usage is TRBJ2-5, with D perhaps matching TRBD2 (5 bases). The germline gives CDR1 SGHVS, CDR2 FNYEAQ. This CDR3 contains 17 residues. V dropped 5 bases and J dropped 5 bases, with 24 bases sitting between them. The DNA for the CDR3 is TGTGCCAGCAGCCCGAGGGTTTCTCTTGGGAGTGAGGAGACCCAGTACTTC. It specifies CASSPRVSLGSEETQYF.

The chain recombines TRBV14 with TRBJ2-5, with D tentatively TRBD1 (6 bases). This CDR3 comprises 14 residues. The germline gives CDR1 SGHDN, CDR2 FVKESK. Trimming stripped 2 bases from V and 5 bases from J, with 12 bases between. The CDR3: CASSQRNRVETQYF. CDR3 in DNA: TGTGCCAGCAGCCAACGAAACAGGGTGGAGACCCAGTACTTC.

V gene TRBV29-1 combines with J gene TRBJ2-3; D is undetermined. The V and J ends lost 5 bases and 2 bases respectively, with 8 bases between them. This CDR3 has 12 residues. The germline V gene encodes CDR1 SQVTM and CDR2 ANQGSEA. In DNA, the CDR3 is TGCAGCGTTCACGGAGACACAGATACGCAGTATTTT. Its protein is CSVHGDTDTQYF.

This clonotype was counted only a few times. The J gene is TRBJ2-7, the V gene TRBV3-1; D not resolved. V shed 1 base and J shed 0 bases, with 10 bases lying between them. Germline lookup yields CDR1 LGHDT and CDR2 YNNKEL (reference sequence). The CDR3 is made up of 15 amino acids. CDR3 residues: CASSQVTDLSYEQYF. The DNA of the CDR3 is TGTGCCAGCAGCCAAGTGACCGATCTCTCCTACGAGCAGTACTTC.

V gene TRBV20-1 combines with J gene TRBJ1-5, with TRBD1 as a possible D gene (6 bases). Looked up from germline, CDR1 is DFQATT and CDR2 is SNEGSKA (reference sequence). The CDR3 is made up of 13 amino acids. V was clipped by 6 bases and J by 2 bases, with 11 bases between them. The CDR3 reads CSATDRRNQPQHF. The DNA for the CDR3 is TGCAGTGCCACGGACAGACGCAATCAGCCCCAGCATTTT.

This clonotype was observed a handful of times. The V and J genes are TRBV5-1 and TRBJ1-2; D unresolved. CDR1 SGHRS and CDR2 YFSETQ come from the germline V gene. V was cut by 0 bases and J by 3 bases, with 12 bases left in between. The CDR3 length is 15 residues. As DNA, the CDR3 is TGCGCCAGCAGCTTGGGGCGCCACGGGGACTATGGCTACACCTTC. Translating gives CASSLGRHGDYGYTF.

The chain links TRBV6-5 to TRBJ1-6; 10 bases map to TRBD1. This CDR3 has 16 residues. Looked up from germline, CDR1 is MNHEY and CDR2 is SVGAGI. Germline trimming cut 4 bases from V and 10 bases from J; bases unmatched to any gene: 10. CDR3 sequence reads: CASSSKTGTGDSPLHF. In nucleotides, the CDR3 is TGTGCCAGCAGTTCGAAAACCGGGACAGGGGACTCACCCCTCCACTTT.

This clonotype was observed a handful of times. This chain links TRBV11-2 with TRBJ2-7; perhaps TRBD2 as D (6 bases). CDR1 is SGHAT, CDR2 FQNNGV, per germline. Trimming shortened V by 4 bases and J by 1 base, and 14 bases separated the two germline ends. The CDR3 is 15 residues long. CDR3 region: CASSSRGGLSYEQYF. The CDR3 nucleotides read TGTGCCAGCAGCTCCCGAGGAGGGTTGTCCTACGAGCAGTACTTC. Full variable domain (remainder filled in from reference TRBV11-2 and TRBJ2-7): EAGVAQSPRYKIIEKRQSVAFWCNPISGHATLYWYQQILGQGPKLLIQFQNNGVVDDSQLPKDRFSAERLKGVDSTLKIQPAKLEDSAVYLCASSSRGGLSYEQYFGPGTRLTVT.

V is TRBV18 and J is TRBJ2-7, with D perhaps TRBD1 (5 bases). V lost 1 base, J lost 3 bases, and 10 bases lay in between. Germline loops: CDR1 KGHSH, CDR2 LQKENI. This CDR3 comprises 14 residues. Here the CDR3 reads CASSPLDRLYEQYF. The CDR3 DNA sequence: TGTGCCAGCTCACCACTAGACAGACTCTACGAGCAGTACTTC.

Only a few counts were recorded for this clonotype. The chain couples TRBV12-3 or TRBV12-4 to TRBJ2-3; TRBD2 matches 8 bases. Trimming took 8 bases from V and 3 from J; bases not matched to a gene: 10. The CDR3 extends over 15 amino acids. The CDR3 loop reads CASASGGGLTDTQYF. The CDR3 DNA sequence: TGTGCCAGCGCGTCCGGGGGGGGGCTTACAGATACGCAGTATTTT.

This clonotype was counted a single time. The gene calls are TRBV3-1 and TRBJ1-1; D may be TRBD1 (5 bases). Germline CDR1 and CDR2: LGHDT and YNNKEL (reference sequence). The CDR3 is made up of 15 amino acids. Trimming took off 4 bases at V and 2 bases at J, with 14 bases between the two ends. The chain's CDR3 is CASSLSRDLNTEAFF. The DNA for the CDR3 is TGTGCCAGCAGCCTGTCCCGGGACCTTAACACTGAAGCTTTCTTT.